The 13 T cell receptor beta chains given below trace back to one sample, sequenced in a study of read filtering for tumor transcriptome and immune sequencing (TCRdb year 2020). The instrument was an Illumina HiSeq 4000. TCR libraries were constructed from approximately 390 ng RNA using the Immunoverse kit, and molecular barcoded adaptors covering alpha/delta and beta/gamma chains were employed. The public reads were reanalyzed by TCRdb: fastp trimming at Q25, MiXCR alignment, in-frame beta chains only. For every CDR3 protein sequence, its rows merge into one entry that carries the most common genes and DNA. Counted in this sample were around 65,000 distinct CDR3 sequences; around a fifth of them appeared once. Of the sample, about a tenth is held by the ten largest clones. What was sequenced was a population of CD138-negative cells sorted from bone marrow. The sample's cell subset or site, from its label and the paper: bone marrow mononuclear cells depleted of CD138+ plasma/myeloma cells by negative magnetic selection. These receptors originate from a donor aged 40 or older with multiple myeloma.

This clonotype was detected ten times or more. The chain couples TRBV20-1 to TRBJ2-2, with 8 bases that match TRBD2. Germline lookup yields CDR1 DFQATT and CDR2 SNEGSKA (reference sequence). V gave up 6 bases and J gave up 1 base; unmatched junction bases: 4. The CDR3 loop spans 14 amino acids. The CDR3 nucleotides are TGCAGTGCCGACCGGGGGGGGAACACCGGGGAGCTGTTTTTT. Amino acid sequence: CSADRGGNTGELFF.

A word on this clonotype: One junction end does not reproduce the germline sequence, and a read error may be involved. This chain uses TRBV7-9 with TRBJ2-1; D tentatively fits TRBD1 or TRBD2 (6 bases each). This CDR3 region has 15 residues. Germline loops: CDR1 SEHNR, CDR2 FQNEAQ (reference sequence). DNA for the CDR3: TGTGCCAGCAGCTTGGGGGGACACCCTTGGAACGAGCAGTCCTTC. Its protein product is CASSLGGHPWNEQSF.

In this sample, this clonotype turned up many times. In DNA, the CDR3 is TGCAGTGCCGATGAAGGACACACCTACGAGCAGTACTTC. Translation: CSADEGHTYEQYF. The chain recombines TRBV20-1 with TRBJ2-7; the D gene is possibly TRBD1 (5 bases). V dropped 6 bases and J dropped 2 bases, with 14 bases sitting between them. The CDR3 is 13 residues long. Looked up from germline, CDR1 is DFQATT and CDR2 is SNEGSKA (reference sequence).

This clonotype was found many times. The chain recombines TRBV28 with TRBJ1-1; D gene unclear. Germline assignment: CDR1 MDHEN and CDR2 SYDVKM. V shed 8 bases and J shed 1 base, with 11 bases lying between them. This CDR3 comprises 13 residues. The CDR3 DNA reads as TGTGCCAGCTGTGTTGCGGGGAACACTGAAGCTTTCTTT. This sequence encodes CASCVAGNTEAFF.

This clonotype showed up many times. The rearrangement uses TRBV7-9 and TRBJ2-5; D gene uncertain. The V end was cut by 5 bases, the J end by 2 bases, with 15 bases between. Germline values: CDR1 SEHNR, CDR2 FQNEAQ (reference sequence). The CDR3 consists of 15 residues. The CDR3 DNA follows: TGTGCCAGCAGCCCTCCCGAAAGGGATCAAGAGACCCAGTACTTC. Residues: CASSPPERDQETQYF.

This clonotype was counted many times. The CDR3 is CSGREGETQYF. CDR3 DNA: TGCAGCGGTCGAGAAGGGGAGACCCAGTACTTC. The chain uses TRBV29-1 and TRBJ2-5, with D uncertain. The CDR3 spans 11 residues. Trimming removed 7 bases at V and 5 bases at J, with 11 bases between. CDR1 is SQVTM, CDR2 ANQGSEA, per germline.

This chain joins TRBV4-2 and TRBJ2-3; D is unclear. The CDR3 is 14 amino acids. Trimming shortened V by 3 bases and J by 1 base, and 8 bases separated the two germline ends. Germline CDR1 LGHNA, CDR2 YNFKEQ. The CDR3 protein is CASSQTSGTDTQYF. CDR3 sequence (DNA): TGTGCCAGCAGCCAGACTTCAGGCACAGATACGCAGTATTTT.

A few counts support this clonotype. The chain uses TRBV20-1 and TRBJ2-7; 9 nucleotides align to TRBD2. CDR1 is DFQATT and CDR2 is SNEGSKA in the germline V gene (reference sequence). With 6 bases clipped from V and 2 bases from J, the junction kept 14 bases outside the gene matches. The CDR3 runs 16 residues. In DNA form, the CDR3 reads TGCAGTGCGCGCCGATCCATAGCGGGAGAGGCCTACGAGCAGTACTTC. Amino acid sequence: CSARRSIAGEAYEQYF.

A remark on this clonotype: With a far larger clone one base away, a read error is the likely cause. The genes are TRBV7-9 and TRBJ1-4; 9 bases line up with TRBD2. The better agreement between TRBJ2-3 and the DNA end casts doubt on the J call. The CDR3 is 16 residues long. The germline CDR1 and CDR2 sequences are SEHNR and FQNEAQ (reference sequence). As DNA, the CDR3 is TGTGCCGGCAGCCTCGGTCTAGCGGGGCTCACAGATACGCAGTATTTT. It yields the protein CAGSLGLAGLTDTQYF.

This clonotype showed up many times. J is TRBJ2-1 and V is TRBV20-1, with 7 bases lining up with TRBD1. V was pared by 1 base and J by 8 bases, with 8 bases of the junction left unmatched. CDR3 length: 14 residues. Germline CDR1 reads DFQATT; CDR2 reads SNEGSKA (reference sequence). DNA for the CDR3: TGCAGTGCTAGAGGTCCACAGGGGATATATGAGCAGTTCTTC. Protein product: CSARGPQGIYEQFF.

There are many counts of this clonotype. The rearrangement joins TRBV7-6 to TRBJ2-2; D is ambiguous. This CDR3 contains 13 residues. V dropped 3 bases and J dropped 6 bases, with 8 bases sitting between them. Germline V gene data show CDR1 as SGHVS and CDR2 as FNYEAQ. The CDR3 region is CASSLVTAGELFF. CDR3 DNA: TGTGCCAGCAGCTTGGTAACGGCCGGGGAGCTGTTTTTT.

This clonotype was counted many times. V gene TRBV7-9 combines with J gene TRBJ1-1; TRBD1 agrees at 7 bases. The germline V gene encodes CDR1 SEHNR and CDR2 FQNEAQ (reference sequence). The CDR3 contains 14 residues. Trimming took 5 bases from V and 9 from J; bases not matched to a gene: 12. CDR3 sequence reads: CASSRTGRGAKAFF. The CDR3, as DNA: TGTGCCAGCAGCCGAACGGGCAGGGGGGCAAAAGCTTTCTTT.

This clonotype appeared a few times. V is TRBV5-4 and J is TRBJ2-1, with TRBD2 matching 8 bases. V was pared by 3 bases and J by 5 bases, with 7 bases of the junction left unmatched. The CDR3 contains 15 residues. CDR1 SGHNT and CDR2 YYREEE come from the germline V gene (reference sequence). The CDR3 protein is CASSWGTSRDNEQFF. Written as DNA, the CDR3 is TGTGCCAGCAGCTGGGGGACTAGTAGGGACAATGAGCAGTTCTTC. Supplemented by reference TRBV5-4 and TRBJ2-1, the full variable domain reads ETGVTQSPTHLIKTRGQQVTLRCSSQSGHNTVSWYQQALGQGPQFIFQYYREEENGRGNFPPRFSGLQFPNYSSELNVNALELDDSALYLCASSWGTSRDNEQFFGPGTRLTVL.